This T cell receptor beta chain came from a study of cytomegalovirus exposure and HLA in healthy donors. Donors counted as nominally healthy when sampled, yet unrecorded immune exposures were likely. General observations from the study: Across HLA loci, a later analysis found differing TCR association rates, with DRB1 most and HLA-C fewest. Across donors, sequencing depth was assumed by presence/absence analyses to be roughly uniform.

With respect to this clone: Its antigen is currently unknown.

The study ran its PCR with 60 Vbeta and 13 Jbeta primers. The data were produced by immunoSEQ multiplex PCR, yet TCRdb's version contains in-frame clones alone and is incomplete. The repertoire has 120,000 to 150,000 clones, about 80% of them found once; the top ten carry 0.5% to 0.85%. The germline V gene has CDR1 LNHDA and CDR2 SQIVND (reference sequence). Trimming removed 5 bases from V and 1 base from J, with 8 bases in between. CDR3 length: 13 residues. V and J are TRBV19 and TRBJ1-1; D might be TRBD1 (5 bases). The source is a male donor in good health and CMV-seronegative. The sequencing input was PBMCs. The CDR3 DNA reads as TGTGCCAGTAGTCTAACAGGGAACACTGAAGCTTTCTTT. Translation: CASSLTGNTEAFF.